This T cell receptor beta chain was identified during a study of shared clonotypes between healthy human individuals. Assay used: immunoSEQ multiplex PCR; TCRdb lists only in-frame clones, some missing. This sample yields over 2 million clones, of which 85% to 95% are seen a single time; 0.85% to 1.3% belongs to the top ten. Study-wide points: It was the few donors that limited the genetic and exposure-history diversity represented. Naive subsets tended to show greater estimated richness than memory subsets.

Terminally differentiated effector memory CD45RA+ cells were excluded by CCR7 positive selection of CD45RO-negative cells. V shed 1 base and J shed 0 bases, with 19 bases lying between them. There are 18 residues in the CDR3. Germline V CDR1 and CDR2: SGHVS, FNYEAQ. This clone has only one observation. The antigen is not known. The receptor was derived from a man between 18 and 29 years old in good health. The specimen was naive CD8+ T cells sorted from blood. The V gene is TRBV7-6, the J gene TRBJ2-7, with a possible D match to TRBD2 (6 bases). The CDR3, as DNA: TGTGCCAGCAGCTTAGGGAGGGACGGAGTCTCTCGCTCCTACGAGCAGTACTTC. Amino acid sequence: CASSLGRDGVSRSYEQYF.